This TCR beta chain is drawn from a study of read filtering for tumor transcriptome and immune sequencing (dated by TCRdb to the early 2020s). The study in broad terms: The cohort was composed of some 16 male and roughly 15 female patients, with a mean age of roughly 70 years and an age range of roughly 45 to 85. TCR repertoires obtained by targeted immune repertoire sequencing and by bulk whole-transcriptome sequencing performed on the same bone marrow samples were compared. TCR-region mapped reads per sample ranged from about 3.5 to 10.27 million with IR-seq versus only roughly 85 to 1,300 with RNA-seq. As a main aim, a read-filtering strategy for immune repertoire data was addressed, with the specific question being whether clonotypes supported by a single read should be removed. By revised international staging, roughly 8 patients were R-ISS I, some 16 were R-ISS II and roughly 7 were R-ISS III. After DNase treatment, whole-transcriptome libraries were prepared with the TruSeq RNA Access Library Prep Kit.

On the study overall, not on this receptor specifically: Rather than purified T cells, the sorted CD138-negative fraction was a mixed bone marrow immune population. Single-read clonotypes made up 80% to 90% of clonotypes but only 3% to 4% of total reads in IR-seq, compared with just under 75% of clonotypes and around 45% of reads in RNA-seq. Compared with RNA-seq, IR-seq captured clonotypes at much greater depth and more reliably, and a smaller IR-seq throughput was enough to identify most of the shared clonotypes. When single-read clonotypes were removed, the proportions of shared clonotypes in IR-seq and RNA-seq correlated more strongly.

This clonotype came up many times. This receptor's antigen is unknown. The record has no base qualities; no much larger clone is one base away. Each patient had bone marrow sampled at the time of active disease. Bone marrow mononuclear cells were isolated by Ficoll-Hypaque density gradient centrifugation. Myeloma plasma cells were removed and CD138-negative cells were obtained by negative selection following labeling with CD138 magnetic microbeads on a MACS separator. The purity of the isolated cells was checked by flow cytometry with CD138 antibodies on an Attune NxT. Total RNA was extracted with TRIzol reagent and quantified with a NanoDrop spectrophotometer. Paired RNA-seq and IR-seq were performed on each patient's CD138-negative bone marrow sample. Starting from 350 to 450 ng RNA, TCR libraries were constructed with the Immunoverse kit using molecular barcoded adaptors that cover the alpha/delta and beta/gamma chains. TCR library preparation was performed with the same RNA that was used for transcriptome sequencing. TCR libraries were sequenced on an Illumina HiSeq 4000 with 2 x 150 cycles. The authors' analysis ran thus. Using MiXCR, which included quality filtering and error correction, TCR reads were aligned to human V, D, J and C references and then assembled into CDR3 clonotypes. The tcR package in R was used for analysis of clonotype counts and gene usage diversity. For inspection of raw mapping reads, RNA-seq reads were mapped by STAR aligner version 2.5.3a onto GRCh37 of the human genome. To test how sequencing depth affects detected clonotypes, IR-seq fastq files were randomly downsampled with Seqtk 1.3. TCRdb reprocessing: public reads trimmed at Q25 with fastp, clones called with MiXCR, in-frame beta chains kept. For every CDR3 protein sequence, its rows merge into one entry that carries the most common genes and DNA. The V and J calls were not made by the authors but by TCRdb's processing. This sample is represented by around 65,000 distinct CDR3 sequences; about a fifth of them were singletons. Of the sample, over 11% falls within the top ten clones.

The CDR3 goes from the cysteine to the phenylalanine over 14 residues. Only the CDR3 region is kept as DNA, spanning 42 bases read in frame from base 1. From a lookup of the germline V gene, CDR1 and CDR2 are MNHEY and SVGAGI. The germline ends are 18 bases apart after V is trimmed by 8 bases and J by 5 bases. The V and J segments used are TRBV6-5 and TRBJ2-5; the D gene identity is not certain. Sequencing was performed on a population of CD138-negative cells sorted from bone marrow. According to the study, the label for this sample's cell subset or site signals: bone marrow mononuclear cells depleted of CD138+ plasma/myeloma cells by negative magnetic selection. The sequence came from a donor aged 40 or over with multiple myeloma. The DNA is TGTGCCAGCTCAAGGTTGGGTACCAGCGAGACCCAGTACTTC. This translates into CASSRLGTSETQYF.